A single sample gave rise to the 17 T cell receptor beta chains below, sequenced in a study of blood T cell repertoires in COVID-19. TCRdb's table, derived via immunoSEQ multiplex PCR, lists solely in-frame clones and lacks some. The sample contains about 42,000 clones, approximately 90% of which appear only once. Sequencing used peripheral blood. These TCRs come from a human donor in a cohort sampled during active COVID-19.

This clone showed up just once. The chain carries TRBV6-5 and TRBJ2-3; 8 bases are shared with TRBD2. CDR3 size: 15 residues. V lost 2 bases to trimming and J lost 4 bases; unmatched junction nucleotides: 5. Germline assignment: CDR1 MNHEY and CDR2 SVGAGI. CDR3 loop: CASSYGAGGSDTQYF. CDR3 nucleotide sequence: TGTGCCAGCAGTTACGGGGCGGGAGGATCAGATACGCAGTATTTT.

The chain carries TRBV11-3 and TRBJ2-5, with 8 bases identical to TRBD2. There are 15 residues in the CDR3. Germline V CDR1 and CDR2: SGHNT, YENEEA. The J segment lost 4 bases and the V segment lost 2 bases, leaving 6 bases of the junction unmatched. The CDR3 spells CASSLTGGNGETQYF. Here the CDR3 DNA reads TGTGCCAGCAGCTTAACGGGAGGGAATGGAGAGACCCAGTACTTC. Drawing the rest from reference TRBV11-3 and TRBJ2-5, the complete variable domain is EAGVVQSPRYKIIEKKQPVAFWCNPISGHNTLYWYLQNLGQGPELLIRYENEEAVDDSQLPKDRFSAERLKGVDSTLKIQPAELGDSAVYLCASSLTGGNGETQYFGPGTRLLVL.

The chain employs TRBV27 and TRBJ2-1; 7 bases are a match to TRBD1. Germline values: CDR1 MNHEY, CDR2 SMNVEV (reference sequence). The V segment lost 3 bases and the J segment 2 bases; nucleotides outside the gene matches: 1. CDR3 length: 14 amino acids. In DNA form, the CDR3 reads TGTGCCAGCAGTTTCGGGACAGCCTACAATGAGCAGTTCTTC. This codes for CASSFGTAYNEQFF.

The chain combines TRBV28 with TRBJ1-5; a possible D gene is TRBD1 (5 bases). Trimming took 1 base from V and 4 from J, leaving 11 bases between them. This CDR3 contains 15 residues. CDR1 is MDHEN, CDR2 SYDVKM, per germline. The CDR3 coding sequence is TGTGCCAGCAGTTTATTAGGTCGGGGGAATCAGCCCCAGCATTTT. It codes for CASSLLGRGNQPQHF.

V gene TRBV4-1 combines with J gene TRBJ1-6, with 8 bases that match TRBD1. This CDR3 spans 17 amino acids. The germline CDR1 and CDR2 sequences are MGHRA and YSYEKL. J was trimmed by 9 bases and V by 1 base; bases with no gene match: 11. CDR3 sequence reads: CASSQGTGRVKGSPLHF. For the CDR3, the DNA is TGCGCCAGCAGCCAAGGGACAGGGAGAGTGAAAGGTTCACCCCTCCACTTT.

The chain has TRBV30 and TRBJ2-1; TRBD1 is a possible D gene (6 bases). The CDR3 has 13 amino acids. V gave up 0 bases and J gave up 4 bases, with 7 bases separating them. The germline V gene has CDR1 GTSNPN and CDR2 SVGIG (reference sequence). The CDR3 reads CAWSVDRYNEQFF. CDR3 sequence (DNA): TGTGCCTGGAGTGTCGACAGGTACAATGAGCAGTTCTTC.

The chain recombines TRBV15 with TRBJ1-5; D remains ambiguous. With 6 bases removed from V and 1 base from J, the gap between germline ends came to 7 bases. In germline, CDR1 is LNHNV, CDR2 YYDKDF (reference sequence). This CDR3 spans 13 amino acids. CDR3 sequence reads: CATRPGSNQPQHF. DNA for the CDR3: TGTGCCACCAGACCTGGCAGCAATCAGCCCCAGCATTTT.

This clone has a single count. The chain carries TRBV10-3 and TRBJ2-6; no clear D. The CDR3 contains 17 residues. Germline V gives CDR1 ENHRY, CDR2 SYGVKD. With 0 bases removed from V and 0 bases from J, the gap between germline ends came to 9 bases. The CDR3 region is CAISESSGHSGANVLTF. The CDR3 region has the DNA TGTGCCATCAGTGAGTCGAGTGGGCACTCTGGGGCCAACGTCCTGACTTTC.

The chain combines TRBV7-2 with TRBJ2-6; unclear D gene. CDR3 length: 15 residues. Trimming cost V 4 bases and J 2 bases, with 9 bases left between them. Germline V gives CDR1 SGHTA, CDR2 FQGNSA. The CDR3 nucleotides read TGTGCCAGCAGCTCCCCTCGCGCTGGGGCCAACGTCCTGACTTTC. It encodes CASSSPRAGANVLTF.

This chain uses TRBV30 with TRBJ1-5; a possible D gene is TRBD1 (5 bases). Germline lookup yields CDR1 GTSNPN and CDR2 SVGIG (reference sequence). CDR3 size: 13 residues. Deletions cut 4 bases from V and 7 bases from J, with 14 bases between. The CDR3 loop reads CAWTPGVGQPQHF. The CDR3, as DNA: TGTGCCTGGACCCCGGGGGTCGGCCAGCCCCAGCATTTT.

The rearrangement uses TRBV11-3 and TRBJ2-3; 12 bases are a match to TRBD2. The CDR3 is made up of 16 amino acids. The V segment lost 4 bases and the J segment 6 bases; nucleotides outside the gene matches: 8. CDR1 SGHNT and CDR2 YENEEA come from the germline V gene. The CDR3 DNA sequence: TGTGCCAGCAGCTCCCGGACTAGCGGGGACGTGGATACGCAGTATTTT. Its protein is CASSSRTSGDVDTQYF.

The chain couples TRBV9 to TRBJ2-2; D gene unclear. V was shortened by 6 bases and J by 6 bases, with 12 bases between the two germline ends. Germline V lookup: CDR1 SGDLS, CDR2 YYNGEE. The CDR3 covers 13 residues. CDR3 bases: TGTGCCAGCACCCTCGCGGCGGCCGGGGAGCTGTTTTTT. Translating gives CASTLAAAGELFF.

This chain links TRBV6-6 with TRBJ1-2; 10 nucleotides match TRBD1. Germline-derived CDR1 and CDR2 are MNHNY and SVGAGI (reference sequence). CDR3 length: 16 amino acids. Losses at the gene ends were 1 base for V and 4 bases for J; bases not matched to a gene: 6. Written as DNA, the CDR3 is TGTGCCAGCAGTTACTTGGGGACAGGGGAGGTCTATGGCTACACCTTC. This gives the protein CASSYLGTGEVYGYTF.

The CDR3 DNA is TGCGCCAGCAGCTTGGCACCCCCTAGCGGGGGTTCCTACGAGCAGTACTTC. Translated, it gives CASSLAPPSGGSYEQYF. The chain recombines TRBV5-1 with TRBJ2-7, with 10 positions matching TRBD2. Germline CDR1 and CDR2: SGHRS and YFSETQ. The V segment lost 0 bases and the J segment 1 base; nucleotides outside the gene matches: 7. The CDR3 consists of 17 residues.

The CDR3: CSAQTGGAQYF. Written as DNA, the CDR3 is TGCAGTGCTCAAACAGGGGGCGCACAGTACTTC. J is TRBJ2-7 and V is TRBV20-1, with 9 bases matching TRBD1. There are 11 residues in the CDR3. The germline V gene has CDR1 DFQATT and CDR2 SNEGSKA (reference sequence). V lost 5 bases, J lost 10 bases, and 6 bases stayed unmatched.

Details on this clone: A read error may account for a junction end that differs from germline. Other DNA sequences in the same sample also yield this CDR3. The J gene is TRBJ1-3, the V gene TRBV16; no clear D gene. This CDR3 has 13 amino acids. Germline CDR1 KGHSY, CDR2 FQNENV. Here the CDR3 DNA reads TGCGCCAGCAGCCAACCTGCTGGAAACACCATATATTTT. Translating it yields CASSQPAGNTIYF.

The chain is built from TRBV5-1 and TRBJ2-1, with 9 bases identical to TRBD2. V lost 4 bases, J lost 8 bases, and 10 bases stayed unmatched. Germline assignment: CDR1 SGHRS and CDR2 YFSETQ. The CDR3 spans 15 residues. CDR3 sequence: CASSLGAGGVHEQFF. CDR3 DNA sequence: TGCGCCAGCAGCCTGGGGGCGGGAGGGGTCCATGAGCAGTTCTTC.